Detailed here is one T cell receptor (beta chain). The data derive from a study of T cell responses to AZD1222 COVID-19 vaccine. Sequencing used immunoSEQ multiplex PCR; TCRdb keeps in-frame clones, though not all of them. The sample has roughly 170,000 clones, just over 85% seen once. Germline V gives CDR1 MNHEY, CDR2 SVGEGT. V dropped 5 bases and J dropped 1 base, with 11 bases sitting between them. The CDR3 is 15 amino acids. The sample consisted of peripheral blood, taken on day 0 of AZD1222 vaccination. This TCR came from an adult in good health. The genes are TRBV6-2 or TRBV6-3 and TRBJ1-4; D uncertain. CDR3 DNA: TGTGCCAGCAGTCGATCAAGAGAAACTAATGAAAAACTGTTTTTT. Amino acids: CASSRSRETNEKLFF.